This TCR beta chain was profiled in a study of PD-1 blockade in classical Hodgkin lymphoma. Overall study: Intravenous nivolumab at 3 mg/kg was given to patients every 2 weeks.

Concerning this clone itself: Antigen specificity is unknown.

Time point described: cycle 4 day 1 (C4D1), after less than 7 weeks of nivolumab. All patients experienced relapse after autologous stem cell transplantation, and brentuximab vedotin exposure was variable. Magnetic negative selection of thawed PBMCs was the method by which CD4+ T cells were purified. Complete response, partial response or progressive disease constituted the best responses recorded. Trimming cost V 2 bases and J 5 bases; bases outside gene matches: 7. Germline assignment: CDR1 SNHLY and CDR2 FYNNEI. The CDR3 runs 16 residues. Broader study findings: Whoever responded completely had baseline diversity much like that seen in newly diagnosed patients. Healthy donors were reported to have higher baseline TCR diversity than newly diagnosed patients.

Using immunoSEQ multiplex PCR, the repertoire was profiled, and TCRdb retains in-frame clones only, with some absent. Of about 17,000 clones in the sample, about three quarters are singletons; the top ten hold nearly 2.5%. The chain recombines TRBV2 with TRBJ2-2, with 8 bases aligning to TRBD2. This TCR came from a human donor with classical Hodgkin lymphoma. The sequencing used CD4+ T cells from blood, collected before the fourth cycle of nivolumab. The DNA for the CDR3 is TGTGCCAGCAGTGAATATGGCGGGGGGCTTACCGGGGAGCTGTTTTTT. Translating gives CASSEYGGGLTGELFF.